This T cell receptor beta chain was profiled in a study of identical twins. General study findings and limits: For out-of-frame alpha sequences shared by twins, low generation probability was in excess. Rather than following the same donors, the conclusions depended on cross-sectional statistical analysis.

Via MiXCR, TCRdb re-called the 5' RACE reads, giving one row per CDR3 protein. The sample records fewer than 550,000 distinct CDR3 sequences, 15% being singletons. Germline V gene data show CDR1 as MNHEY and CDR2 as SMNVEV (reference sequence). The V and J ends lost 3 bases and 9 bases respectively, with 15 bases between them. This CDR3 contains 14 residues. As regards this clonotype: The antigen is not known.

The same specimen was also included in a second study, on yellow fever vaccine responses in identical twins.

Sequencing was done on a sample of CD4+ T cells sorted from blood. This receptor was identified in a woman younger than 35 in good health. The V call is TRBV27, the J call TRBJ2-1, with D perhaps TRBD1 or TRBD2 (5 bases each). In DNA form, the CDR3 reads TGTGCCAGCAGTTTTTACGGGACGTTGCCTGAGCAGTTCTTC. Translating gives CASSFYGTLPEQFF.